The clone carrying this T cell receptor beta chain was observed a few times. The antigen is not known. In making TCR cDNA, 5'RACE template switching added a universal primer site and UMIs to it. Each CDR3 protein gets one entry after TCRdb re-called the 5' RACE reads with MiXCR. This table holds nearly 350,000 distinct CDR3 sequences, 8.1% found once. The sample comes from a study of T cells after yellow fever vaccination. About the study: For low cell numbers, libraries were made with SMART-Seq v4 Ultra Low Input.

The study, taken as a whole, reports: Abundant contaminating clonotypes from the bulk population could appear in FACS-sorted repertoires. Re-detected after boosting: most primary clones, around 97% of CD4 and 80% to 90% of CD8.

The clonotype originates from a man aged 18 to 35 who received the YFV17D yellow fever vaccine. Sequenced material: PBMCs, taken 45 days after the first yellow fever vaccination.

The CDR3 DNA follows: TGTGCCAGCAGCTTACTAGCGGGGGGGTGGAATGAGCAGTTCTTC. It is translated as CASSLLAGGWNEQFF. The chain links TRBV7-3 to TRBJ2-1, with TRBD2 matching 12 bases. The V gene end was trimmed by 2 bases and the J gene end by 7 bases; junction bases not matched to a gene: 3. CDR1 is SGHTA and CDR2 is FQGTGA in the germline V gene. The CDR3 runs to 15 residues.